These 3 T cell receptor beta chains came from one sample sequenced in a study of neurological immune-mediated disorders. TCRdb called the 5' RACE reads again in MiXCR, with one record for every CDR3 protein. The sample records about 38,000 distinct CDR3 sequences, 11% being singletons. Material: CD4+ T cells from blood. These receptor sequences come from a woman in her 30s with HTLV-1-associated myelopathy (HAM/TSP).

This clonotype has a count of ten or more. This chain uses TRBV5-1 with TRBJ1-2, with 7 bases that match TRBD1. V trimming: 3 bases; J trimming: 8 bases; junction bases outside the gene matches: 7. Germline loops: CDR1 SGHRS, CDR2 YFSETQ. This CDR3 spans 13 amino acids. CDR3 DNA: TGCGCCAGCAGCTCGGGACAGCCGCAAGGCTACACCTTC. Protein sequence: CASSSGQPQGYTF. Together with reference TRBV5-1 and TRBJ1-2, the CDR3 gives the full variable domain: KAGVTQTPRYLIKTRGQQVTLSCSPISGHRSVSWYQQTPGQGLQFLFEYFSETQRNKGNFPGRFSGRQFSNSRSEMNVSTLELGDSALYLCASSSGQPQGYTFGSGTRLTVV.

This clonotype was observed many times. The CDR3 reads CASSRTNGQRTDTQYF. In nucleotides, the CDR3 is TGTGCCAGCAGTCGGACGAATGGACAGCGCACAGATACGCAGTATTTT. The V gene is TRBV12-3 or TRBV12-4, the J gene TRBJ2-3, with D possibly being TRBD1 (6 bases). The V end was cut by 5 bases, the J end by 1 base, with 16 bases between. CDR3 length equals 16 residues.

This clonotype was detected ten times or more. V is TRBV20-1 and J is TRBJ2-1, with D possibly TRBD1 on 6 matching bases. The V end was cut by 5 bases, the J end by 0 bases, with 14 bases between. The CDR3 runs 15 residues. CDR1 is DFQATT, CDR2 SNEGSKA, per germline (reference sequence). The CDR3 here is CSAETTGLSYNEQFF. The CDR3 DNA follows: TGCAGTGCTGAAACGACAGGCCTCTCCTACAATGAGCAGTTCTTC.